This T cell receptor beta chain was obtained from a study of blood T cell repertoires in COVID-19. This CDR3 comprises 15 residues. The trim removed 5 bases at V and 2 bases at J, leaving 8 bases unmatched. Germline V lookup: CDR1 SGHVS, CDR2 FNYEAQ. This clone was detected a few times. As originally analysed: Nucleated cell number was recorded as an estimate derived from reference gene primer amplification. The assay was immunoSEQ multiplex PCR, and TCRdb's table has in-frame clones only and misses some. That table furnishes V, J and clone size, whereas the DNA furnished D and trimming. This table has fewer than 90,000 clones, nearly 80% appearing once.

This receptor was taken from a man aged 65 to 85 with COVID-19, enrolled during active disease. This sequence joins TRBV7-6 and TRBJ2-5, with 7 positions matching TRBD1. Sequenced input: peripheral blood. This CDR3 reads CASSETGSGQETQYF. For the CDR3, the DNA is TGTGCCAGCAGCGAGACAGGGTCGGGGCAAGAGACCCAGTACTTC.